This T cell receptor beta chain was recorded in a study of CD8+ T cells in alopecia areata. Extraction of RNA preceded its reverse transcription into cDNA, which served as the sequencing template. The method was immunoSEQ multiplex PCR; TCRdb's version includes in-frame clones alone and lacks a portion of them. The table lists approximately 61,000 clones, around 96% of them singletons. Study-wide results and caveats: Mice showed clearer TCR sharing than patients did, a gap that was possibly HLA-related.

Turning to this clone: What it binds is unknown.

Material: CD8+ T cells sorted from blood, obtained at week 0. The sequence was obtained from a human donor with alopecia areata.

The CDR3 nucleotides read TGTGCCAGCAGCTCCCGAGCGGGGGGCTTCCAAGAGACCCAGTACTTC. Translation: CASSSRAGGFQETQYF. The J gene is TRBJ2-5, the V gene TRBV7-9, with 9 bases fitting TRBD2. The CDR3 is 16 amino acids. V lost 4 bases and J lost 1; bases outside the gene matches: 7. In germline, CDR1 is SEHNR, CDR2 FQNEAQ (reference sequence). Combining the CDR3 with reference TRBV7-9 and TRBJ2-5 gives the whole variable domain DTGVSQNPRHKITKRGQNVTFRCDPISEHNRLYWYRQTLGQGPEFLTYFQNEAQLEKSRLLSDRFSAERPKGSFSTLEIQRTEQGDSAMYLCASSSRAGGFQETQYFGPGTRLLVL.